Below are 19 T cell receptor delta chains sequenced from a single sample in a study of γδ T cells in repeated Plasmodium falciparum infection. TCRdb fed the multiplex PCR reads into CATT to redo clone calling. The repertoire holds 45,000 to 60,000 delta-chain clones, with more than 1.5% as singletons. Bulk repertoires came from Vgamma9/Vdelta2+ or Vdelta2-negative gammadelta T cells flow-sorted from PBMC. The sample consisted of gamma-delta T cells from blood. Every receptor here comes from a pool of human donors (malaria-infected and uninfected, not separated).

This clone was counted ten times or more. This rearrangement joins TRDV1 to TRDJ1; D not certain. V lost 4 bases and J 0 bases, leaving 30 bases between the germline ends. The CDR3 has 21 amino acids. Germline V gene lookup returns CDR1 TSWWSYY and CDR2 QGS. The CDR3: CALGGACGIRTIWKYTDKLIF. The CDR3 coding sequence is TGTGCTCTTGGGGGGGCATGTGGTATCCGTACGATATGGAAGTACACCGATAAACTCATCTTT.

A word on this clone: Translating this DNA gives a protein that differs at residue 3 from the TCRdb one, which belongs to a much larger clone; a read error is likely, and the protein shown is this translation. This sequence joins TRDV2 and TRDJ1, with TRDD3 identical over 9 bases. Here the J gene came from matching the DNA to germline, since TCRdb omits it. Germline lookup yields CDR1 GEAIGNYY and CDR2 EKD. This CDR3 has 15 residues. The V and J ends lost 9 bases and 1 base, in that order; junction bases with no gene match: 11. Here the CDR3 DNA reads TGTGCCCGTAACCAACTGGGGGAACCCACCGATAAACTCATCTTT. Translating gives CARNQLGEPTDKLIF.

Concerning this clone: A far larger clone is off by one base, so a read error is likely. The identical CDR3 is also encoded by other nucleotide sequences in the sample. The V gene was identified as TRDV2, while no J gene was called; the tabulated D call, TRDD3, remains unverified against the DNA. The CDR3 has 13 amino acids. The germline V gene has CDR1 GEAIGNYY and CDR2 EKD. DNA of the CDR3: TGTGCCTGTGACGGGATACAATCGGATAAACTCATCTTC. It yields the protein CACDGIQSDKLIF.

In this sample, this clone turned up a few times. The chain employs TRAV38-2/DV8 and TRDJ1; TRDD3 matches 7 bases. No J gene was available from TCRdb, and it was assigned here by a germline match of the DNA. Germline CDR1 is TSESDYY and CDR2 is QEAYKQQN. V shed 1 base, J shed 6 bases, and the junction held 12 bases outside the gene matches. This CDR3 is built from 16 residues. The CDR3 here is CAYRSWLGARGHKLIF. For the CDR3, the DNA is TGTGCTTATAGGAGCTGGCTGGGGGCCCGAGGCCATAAACTCATCTTT.

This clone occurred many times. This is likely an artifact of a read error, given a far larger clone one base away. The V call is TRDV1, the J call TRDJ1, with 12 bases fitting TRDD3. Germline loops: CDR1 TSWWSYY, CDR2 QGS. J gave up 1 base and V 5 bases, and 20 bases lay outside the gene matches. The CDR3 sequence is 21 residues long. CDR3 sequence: CALGKFLWGIRGVICTDKLIF. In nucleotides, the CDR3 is TGTGCTCTTGGGAAGTTCCTCTGGGGGATACGCGGGGTTATTTGCACCGATAAACTCATCTTT.

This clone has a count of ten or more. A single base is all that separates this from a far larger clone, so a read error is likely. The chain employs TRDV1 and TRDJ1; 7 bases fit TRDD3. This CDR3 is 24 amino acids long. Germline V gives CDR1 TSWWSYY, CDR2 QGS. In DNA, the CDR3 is TGTGCTCCTGGGGAATACTTCGTATTTTCGGGGATAACCGTCCCAGTACACCAAGTCGATAAACTCATCTTT. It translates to CAPGEYFVFSGITVPVHQVDKLIF.

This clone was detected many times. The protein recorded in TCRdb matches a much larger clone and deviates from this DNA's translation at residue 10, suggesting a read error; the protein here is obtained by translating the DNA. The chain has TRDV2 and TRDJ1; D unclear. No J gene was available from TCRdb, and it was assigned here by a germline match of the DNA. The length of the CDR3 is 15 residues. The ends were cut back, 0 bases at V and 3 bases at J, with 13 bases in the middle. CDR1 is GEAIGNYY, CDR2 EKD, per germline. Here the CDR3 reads CACDTVSSHADKLIF. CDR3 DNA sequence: TGTGCCTGTGACACCGTGTCCTCCCACGCCGATAAACTCATCTTT.

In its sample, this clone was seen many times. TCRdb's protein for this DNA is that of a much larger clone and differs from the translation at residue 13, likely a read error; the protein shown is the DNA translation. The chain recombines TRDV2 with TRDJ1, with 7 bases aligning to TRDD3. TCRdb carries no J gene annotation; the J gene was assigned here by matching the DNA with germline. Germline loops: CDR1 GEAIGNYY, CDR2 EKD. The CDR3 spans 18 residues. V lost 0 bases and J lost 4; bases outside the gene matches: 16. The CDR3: CACDTLSTGEQYNDKLIF. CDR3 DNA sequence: TGTGCCTGTGACACCCTAAGTACTGGGGAACAGTACAACGATAAACTCATCTTT.

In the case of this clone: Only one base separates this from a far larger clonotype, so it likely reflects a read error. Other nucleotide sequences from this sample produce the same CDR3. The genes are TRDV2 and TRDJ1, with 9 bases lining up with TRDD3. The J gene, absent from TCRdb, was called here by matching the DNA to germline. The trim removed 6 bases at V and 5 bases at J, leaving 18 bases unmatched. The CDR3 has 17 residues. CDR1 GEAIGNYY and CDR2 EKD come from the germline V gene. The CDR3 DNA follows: TGTGCCTGTCAGGACTTACTGGGGGAGAAGTCGACTGATAAACTCATCTTT. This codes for CACQDLLGEKSTDKLIF.

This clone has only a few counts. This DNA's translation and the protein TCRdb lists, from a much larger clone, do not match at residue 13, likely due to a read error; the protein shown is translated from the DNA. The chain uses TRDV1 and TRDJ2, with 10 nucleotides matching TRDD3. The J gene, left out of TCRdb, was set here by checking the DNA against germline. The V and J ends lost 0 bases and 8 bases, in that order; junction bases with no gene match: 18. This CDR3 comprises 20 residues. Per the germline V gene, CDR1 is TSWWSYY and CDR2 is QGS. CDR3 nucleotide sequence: TGTGCTCTTGGGGAACTACCGTTCCCGTACTGGGGGATGCTTGAGGCACAACTCTTCTTT. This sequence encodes CALGELPFPYWGMLEAQLFF.

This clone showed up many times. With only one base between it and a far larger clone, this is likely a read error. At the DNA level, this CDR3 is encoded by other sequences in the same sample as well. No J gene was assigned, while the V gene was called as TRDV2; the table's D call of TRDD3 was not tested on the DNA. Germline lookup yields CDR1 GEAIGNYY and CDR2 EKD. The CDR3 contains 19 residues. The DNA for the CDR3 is TGTGCCTGTGACACCGTTTCTGGGGGATACTCCGGGTACACCGATAAACTCATTTTT. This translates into CACDTVSGGYSGYTDKLIF.

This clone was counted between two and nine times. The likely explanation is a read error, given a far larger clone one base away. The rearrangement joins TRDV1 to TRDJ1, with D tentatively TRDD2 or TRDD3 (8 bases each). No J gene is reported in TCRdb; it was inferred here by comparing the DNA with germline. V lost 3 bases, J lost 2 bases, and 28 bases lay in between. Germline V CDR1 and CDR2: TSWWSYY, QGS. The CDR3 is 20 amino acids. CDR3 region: CALGDSSYQQLGGFTDKLIF. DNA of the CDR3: TGTGCTCTTGGGGATTCTTCCTACCAGCAACTGGGGGGGTTTACCGATAAACTCATCTTT.

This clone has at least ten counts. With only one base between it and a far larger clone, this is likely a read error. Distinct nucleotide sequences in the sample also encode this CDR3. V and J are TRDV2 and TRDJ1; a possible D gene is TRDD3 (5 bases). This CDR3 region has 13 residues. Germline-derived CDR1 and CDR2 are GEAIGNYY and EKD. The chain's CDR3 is CACDQMGKDKLIF. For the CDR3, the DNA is TGTGCATGTGACCAGATGGGGAAAGATAAACTCATCTTT.

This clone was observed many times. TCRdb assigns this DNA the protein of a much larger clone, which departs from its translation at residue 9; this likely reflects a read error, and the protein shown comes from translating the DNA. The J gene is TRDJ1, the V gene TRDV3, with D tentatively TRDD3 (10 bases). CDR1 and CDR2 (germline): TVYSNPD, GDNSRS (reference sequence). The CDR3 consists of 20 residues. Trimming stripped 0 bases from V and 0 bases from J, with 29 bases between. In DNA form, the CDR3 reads TGTGCCTTTAGAATCCTTCCTACGGGGGGATACGGGGGGTACACCGATAAACTCATCTTT. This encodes CAFRILPTGGYGGYTDKLIF.

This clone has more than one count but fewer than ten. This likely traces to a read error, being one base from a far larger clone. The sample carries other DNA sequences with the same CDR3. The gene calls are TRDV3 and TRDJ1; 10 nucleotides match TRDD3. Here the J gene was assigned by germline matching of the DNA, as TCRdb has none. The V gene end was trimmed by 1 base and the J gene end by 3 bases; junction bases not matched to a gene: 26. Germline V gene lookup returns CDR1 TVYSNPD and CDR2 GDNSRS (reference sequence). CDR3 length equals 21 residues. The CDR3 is CAFNSRHFHYWGMNIPDKLIF. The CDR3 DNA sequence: TGTGCCTTTAATTCGCGCCACTTTCACTACTGGGGGATGAATATCCCCGATAAACTCATCTTT.

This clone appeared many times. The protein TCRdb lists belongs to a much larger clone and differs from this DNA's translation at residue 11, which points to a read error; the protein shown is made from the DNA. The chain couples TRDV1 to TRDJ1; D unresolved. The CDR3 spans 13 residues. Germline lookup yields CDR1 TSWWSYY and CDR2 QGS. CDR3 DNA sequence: TGTGCTCTTGGGGAACTCTACGTGGGTAAACCCATCTTT. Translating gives CALGELYVGKPIF.

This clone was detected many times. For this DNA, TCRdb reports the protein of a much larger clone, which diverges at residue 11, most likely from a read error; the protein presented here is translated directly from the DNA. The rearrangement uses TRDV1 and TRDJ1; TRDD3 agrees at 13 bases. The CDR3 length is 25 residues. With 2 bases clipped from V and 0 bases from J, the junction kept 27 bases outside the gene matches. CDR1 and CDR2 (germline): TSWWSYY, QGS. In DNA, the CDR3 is TGTGCTCTTGGGGAAGGTTCGTACTTCCTATTGACATACTGGGGGATACGCTGGTACACCGATAAACTCATCTTT. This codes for CALGEGSYFLLTYWGIRWYTDKLIF.

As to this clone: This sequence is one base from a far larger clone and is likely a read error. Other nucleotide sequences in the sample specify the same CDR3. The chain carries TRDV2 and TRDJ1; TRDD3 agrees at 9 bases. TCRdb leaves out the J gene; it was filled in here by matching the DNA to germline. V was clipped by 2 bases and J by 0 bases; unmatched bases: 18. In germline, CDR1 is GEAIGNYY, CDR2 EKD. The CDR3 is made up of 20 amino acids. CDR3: CACDRLLGDSLDRHTDKLIF. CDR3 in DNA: TGTGCCTGTGACAGACTGCTGGGGGATTCGCTGGACCGACACACCGATAAACTCATCTTT.

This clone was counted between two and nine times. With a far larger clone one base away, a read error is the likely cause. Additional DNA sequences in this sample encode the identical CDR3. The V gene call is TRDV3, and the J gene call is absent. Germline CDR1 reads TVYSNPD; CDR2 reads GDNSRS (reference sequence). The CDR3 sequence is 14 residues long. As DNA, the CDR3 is TGTGCCTTTGCCTTCCCCCCTAACACCGATAAACTTATCTTT. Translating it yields CAFAFPPNTDKLIF.